The T cell receptor beta chain described here comes from a study of blood T cell repertoires in COVID-19. Original analysis: Reference gene primer amplification in the assay estimated nucleated cell counts. Method: immunoSEQ multiplex PCR; TCRdb's copy keeps in-frame clones and lacks some. V, J and clone size reflect that table, while D and trimming were determined from the DNA. This table holds about 65,000 clones, around 79% found once. The germline V gene has CDR1 SGHRS and CDR2 YFSETQ. This CDR3 contains 15 residues. V lost 4 bases to trimming and J lost 0 bases; unmatched junction nucleotides: 4.

The material sequenced was peripheral blood. The J gene is TRBJ1-3, the V gene TRBV5-1; 7 bases fit TRBD1. The TCR was taken from a human donor in a cohort sampled during active COVID-19. The chain's CDR3 is CASSDRDSSGNTIYF. CDR3 nucleotide sequence: TGCGCCAGCAGCGACAGGGACAGCTCTGGAAACACCATATATTTT.